This entry lists 15 T cell receptor beta chains sequenced from one sample in a study of response to subunit inactivated influenza vaccine. TCRdb redid the calling of the RT-PCR reads with MiXCR, one entry per CDR3 protein. The table lists more than 150,000 distinct CDR3 sequences, about 10% of them singletons, with roughly 11% in the top ten. This specimen was non-naive T cells sorted from PBMCs, taken on the day of vaccination. The receptors shown here come from a man aged 45 to 65 who received an inactivated influenza vaccine.

In its sample, this clonotype was seen many times. The chain recombines TRBV5-1 with TRBJ1-1; a possible D gene is TRBD1 (5 bases). Germline loops: CDR1 SGHRS, CDR2 YFSETQ. The CDR3 has 14 amino acids. The V and J ends lost 0 bases and 4 bases respectively, with 10 bases between them. CDR3 sequence reads: CASSLAGFGTEAFF. The CDR3 coding sequence is TGCGCCAGCAGCTTGGCAGGGTTTGGCACTGAAGCTTTCTTT.

This clonotype was seen more than once but under ten times. The V call is TRBV15, the J call TRBJ2-3; TRBD1 matches 9 bases. After removal of 0 bases from V and 1 base from J, the junction contained 5 bases not matched to a gene. This CDR3 spans 17 amino acids. CDR1 is LNHNV and CDR2 is YYDKDF in the germline V gene (reference sequence). CDR3 protein: CATSRDKRTGGTDTQYF. For the CDR3, the DNA is TGTGCCACCAGCAGAGATAAGCGGACAGGGGGCACAGATACGCAGTATTTT. Full variable domain (outside the CDR3, taken from reference TRBV15 and TRBJ2-3): DAMVIQNPRYQVTQFGKPVTLSCSQTLNHNVMYWYQQKSSQAPKLLFHYYDKDFNNEADTPDNFQSRRPNTSFCFLDIRSPGLGDTAMYLCATSRDKRTGGTDTQYFGPGTRLTVL.

This clonotype was recorded a few times. The CDR3 DNA is TGTGCCAGCAGGGGGACAGATAATTCACCCCTCCACTTT. Its translation: CASRGTDNSPLHF. The chain is built from TRBV6-6 and TRBJ1-6; TRBD1 matches 7 bases. Trimming at V came to 6 bases and at J to 5 bases, leaving 1 base not matched to a gene. Germline CDR1 reads MNHNY; CDR2 reads SVGAGI (reference sequence). The CDR3 is 13 amino acids.

This clonotype was counted a few times. The chain uses TRBV19 and TRBJ2-7, with D possibly TRBD1 on 5 matching bases. Between the trimmed V and J ends, which lost 3 bases and 4 bases, there was a span of 22 bases. The CDR3 has 17 residues. From germline, CDR1 is LNHDA and CDR2 SQIVND (reference sequence). DNA for the CDR3: TGTGCCAGTAGTATGCGTGCCTACAGGTCAGTGGTTTACGAGCAGTACTTC. Its protein product is CASSMRAYRSVVYEQYF.

The V gene is TRBV10-3, the J gene TRBJ1-5; D perhaps matches TRBD1 (5 bases). Deletions cut 5 bases from V and 2 bases from J, with 10 bases between. Germline loops: CDR1 ENHRY, CDR2 SYGVKD. The CDR3 has 14 residues. The CDR3 DNA sequence: TGTGCCATCAGTCGCCAGGGAGGCAATCAGCCCCAGCATTTT. This encodes CAISRQGGNQPQHF.

This clonotype was picked up many times. V usage is TRBV20-1 and J usage is TRBJ1-5; tentatively, D is TRBD1 (6 bases). The CDR3 totals 15 residues. CDR1 is DFQATT, CDR2 SNEGSKA, per germline (reference sequence). V was trimmed by 2 bases and J by 0 bases, leaving 11 bases between them. The CDR3 here is CSARKDSYSNQPQHF. CDR3 coding DNA: TGCAGTGCTAGAAAGGACAGCTATAGCAATCAGCCCCAGCATTTT.

In its sample, this clonotype was seen many times. The CDR3 DNA follows: TGTGCCAGCAGCCCTTTACTAGCGGGGATTCAAGAGACCCAGTACTTC. It translates to CASSPLLAGIQETQYF. The rearrangement uses TRBV7-9 and TRBJ2-5; 10 bases are shared with TRBD2. Germline V gives CDR1 SEHNR, CDR2 FQNEAQ (reference sequence). J lost 2 bases, V lost 5 bases, and 8 bases had no gene match. CDR3 length equals 16 residues. Full variable domain (outside the CDR3, taken from reference TRBV7-9 and TRBJ2-5): DTGVSQNPRHKITKRGQNVTFRCDPISEHNRLYWYRQTLGQGPEFLTYFQNEAQLEKSRLLSDRFSAERPKGSFSTLEIQRTEQGDSAMYLCASSPLLAGIQETQYFGPGTRLLVL.

This clonotype was observed many times. The chain couples TRBV20-1 to TRBJ2-3, with 9 bases lining up with TRBD2. This CDR3 region has 16 residues. V lost 0 bases and J lost 6; bases outside the gene matches: 10. CDR1 and CDR2 (germline): DFQATT, SNEGSKA (reference sequence). In DNA, the CDR3 is TGCAGTGCTAGAGATCTAGCGGGGTCTCACGTGGATACGCAGTATTTT. This sequence encodes CSARDLAGSHVDTQYF.

This clonotype was seen more than once but under ten times. The rearrangement joins TRBV5-5 to TRBJ1-5; D might be TRBD1 (5 bases). CDR3 length: 15 residues. Trimming took off 1 base at V and 6 bases at J, with 14 bases between the two ends. Germline V gene lookup returns CDR1 SGHKS and CDR2 YYEKEE (reference sequence). The DNA of the CDR3 is TGTGCCAGCAGCTTGTATATGGGGGTCGGTCAGCCCCAGCATTTT. Amino acids: CASSLYMGVGQPQHF. Full variable domain (outside the CDR3, taken from reference TRBV5-5 and TRBJ1-5): DAGVTQSPTHLIKTRGQQVTLRCSPISGHKSVSWYQQVLGQGPQFIFQYYEKEERGRGNFPDRFSARQFPNYSSELNVNALLLGDSALYLCASSLYMGVGQPQHFGDGTRLSIL.

This clonotype was observed a few times. The rearrangement links TRBV28 to TRBJ1-1; 7 bases are a match to TRBD1. The germline gives CDR1 MDHEN, CDR2 SYDVKM. The ends lost 2 bases at V and 1 base at J; junction bases unmatched: 7. The CDR3 is 16 amino acids. For the CDR3, the DNA is TGTGCCAGCAGTTTAGCTAGACAGGGAGCGAACACTGAAGCTTTCTTT. It specifies CASSLARQGANTEAFF.

The chain has TRBV2 and TRBJ1-5; D remains ambiguous. Germline V gene sequence: CDR1 SNHLY, CDR2 FYNNEI. The ends were cut back, 5 bases at V and 2 bases at J, with 7 bases in the middle. The CDR3 contains 13 residues. CDR3 in amino acids: CASSSEGNQPQHF. In nucleotides, the CDR3 is TGTGCCAGCAGTTCAGAGGGCAATCAGCCCCAGCATTTT.

This chain uses TRBV12-3 or TRBV12-4 with TRBJ1-1; D gene unclear. V dropped 2 bases and J dropped 3 bases, with 4 bases sitting between them. The CDR3 runs to 12 residues. The CDR3 protein is CASSLRDTEAFF. CDR3 in DNA: TGTGCCAGCAGTTTAAGGGACACTGAAGCTTTCTTT.

This clonotype was seen more than once but under ten times. J is TRBJ1-1 and V is TRBV20-1; unclear D gene. CDR3 length: 13 amino acids. Per germline, CDR1 DFQATT and CDR2 SNEGSKA (reference sequence). The V end was cut by 0 bases, the J end by 6 bases, with 11 bases between. CDR3 nucleotide sequence: TGCAGTGCTAGAGATGTTGTAGTTGCTGAAGCTTTCTTT. It is translated as CSARDVVVAEAFF.

There are a few counts of this clonotype. The CDR3 spells CASSFLAELTDTQYF. The DNA of the CDR3 is TGTGCCAGCAGCTTTCTAGCGGAACTCACAGATACGCAGTATTTT. The rearrangement links TRBV5-5 to TRBJ2-3; 7 bases are a match to TRBD2. V lost 2 bases and J lost 2; bases outside the gene matches: 5. Per germline, CDR1 SGHKS and CDR2 YYEKEE (reference sequence). CDR3 length equals 15 residues.

The chain links TRBV24-1 to TRBJ2-2; 7 positions agree with TRBD1. V was clipped by 1 base and J by 2 bases; unmatched bases: 12. CDR3 length: 19 residues. The germline V gene has CDR1 KGHDR and CDR2 SFDVKD. The DNA for the CDR3 is TGTGCCACCAGTGATTTACGGACAGGCCCGTACTTAAACACCGGGGAGCTGTTTTTT. Protein sequence: CATSDLRTGPYLNTGELFF.